This T cell receptor beta chain is from a study of beta chain features in type 1 diabetes. Trimming at V came to 3 bases and at J to 1 base, leaving 11 bases not matched to a gene. The CDR3 loop spans 19 amino acids. Looked up from germline, CDR1 is SGDLS and CDR2 is YYNGEE. The sequenced template was cDNA made from the entire isolated RNA. The protocol was immunoSEQ multiplex PCR, while the TCRdb copy is restricted to in-frame clones and leaves out a portion. The repertoire has more than 120,000 clones, about 10% of them found once; the top ten carry around 1.2%. Sorted populations all exceeded 98% purity. This clone appeared a few times. Its antigen is currently unknown. General observations from the study: It was among patients, rather than healthy donors, that naive, central memory and Treg TCRB repertoires appeared more similar.

Material for sequencing was naive CD4+ T cells from blood. The sequence came from a man between 18 and 29 years old in good health. The chain links TRBV9 to TRBJ2-1, with 12 bases lining up with TRBD2. The DNA of the CDR3 is TGTGCCAGCAGCGAGGTAGGCCTAGCGGGGGGGCGGTCCTACAATGAGCAGTTCTTC. Protein: CASSEVGLAGGRSYNEQFF.